The 5 T cell receptor beta chains below come from one sample, sequenced in a study of T cell responses to AZD1222 COVID-19 vaccine. Sequenced by immunoSEQ multiplex PCR; TCRdb stores in-frame clones only, minus some. The data show approximately 150,000 clones, 80% to 90% seen once. Sequencing was performed on peripheral blood, taken 28 days after the second dose of the MenACWY control vaccine. The receptors derive from an adult who received the MenACWY meningococcal vaccine as a control.

The DNA for the CDR3 is TGTGCCAGCAGCGTAGACTTTAGAGGGAATGAGCAGTTCTTC. This sequence encodes CASSVDFRGNEQFF. V gene TRBV9 combines with J gene TRBJ2-1, with D maybe TRBD2 (5 bases). This CDR3 comprises 14 residues. V was trimmed by 0 bases and J by 7 bases, leaving 11 bases between them. Germline V gene lookup returns CDR1 SGDLS and CDR2 YYNGEE.

The V gene is TRBV28, the J gene TRBJ2-7, with D perhaps matching TRBD1 (5 bases). The CDR3 spans 15 residues. Per the germline V gene, CDR1 is MDHEN and CDR2 is SYDVKM. Trimming stripped 2 bases from V and 5 bases from J, with 16 bases between. CDR3 protein: CASSLTTAFGNEQYF. Here the CDR3 DNA reads TGTGCCAGCAGTTTAACGACAGCTTTTGGGAACGAGCAGTACTTC.

The gene calls are TRBV2 and TRBJ2-3, with 8 bases matching TRBD2. Germline-derived CDR1 and CDR2 are SNHLY and FYNNEI. After removal of 8 bases from V and 3 bases from J, the junction contained 7 bases not matched to a gene. This CDR3 comprises 14 residues. CDR3 DNA: TGTGCCAGCCGGGAGGGGTATGGAACAGATACGCAGTATTTT. This sequence encodes CASREGYGTDTQYF.

The chain uses TRBV9 and TRBJ2-5, with 8 bases identical to TRBD1. This CDR3 comprises 15 residues. Looked up from germline, CDR1 is SGDLS and CDR2 is YYNGEE. With 3 bases clipped from V and 2 bases from J, the junction kept 6 bases outside the gene matches. The CDR3 is CASSAATGAQETQYF. The CDR3 bases are TGTGCCAGCAGCGCCGCGACAGGGGCACAAGAGACCCAGTACTTC. Combining the CDR3 with reference TRBV9 and TRBJ2-5 gives the whole variable domain DSGVTQTPKHLITATGQRVTLRCSPRSGDLSVYWYQQSLDQGLQFLIQYYNGEERAKGNILERFSAQQFPDLHSELNLSSLELGDSALYFCASSAATGAQETQYFGPGTRLLVL.

The chain recombines TRBV3-1 (or the pseudogene TRBV3-2) with TRBJ1-6; D is ambiguous. Germline values: CDR1 LGHDT, CDR2 YNNKEL (reference sequence). The CDR3 totals 13 residues. With 0 bases removed from V and 8 bases from J, the gap between germline ends came to 5 bases. The CDR3: CASSQETYSPLHF. DNA of the CDR3: TGTGCCAGCAGCCAAGAAACCTATTCACCCCTCCACTTT.